Listed below are T cell receptor beta chains from one sample, sequenced in a study of OX40 agonist ivuxolimab in advanced cancers. Sequenced by immunoSEQ multiplex PCR; TCRdb stores in-frame clones only, minus some. Of roughly 60,000 clones in the sample, about 89% were seen once. The sample was CD4+ or CD8+ T cells sorted from blood, taken in a trial of the OX40 agonist ivuxolimab. These receptors were obtained from an adult with an advanced solid tumor such as melanoma, head and neck, liver or kidney cancer. Each CDR3 is given with its conserved first and last residue. The D gene is left open where the match is weak. Clone size is not always given. Where it is, it says once, few, many or a class for expanded clones.

v_gene: TRBV14; abundance: .; d_gene: TRBD1; j_gene: TRBJ2-7; CDR3nt: TGTGCCAGCAGCCAAGGACAGGGCCTATACGAGCAGTACTTC; CDR3aa: CASSQGQGLYEQYF
v_gene: TRBV4-2; abundance: few; d_gene: .; j_gene: TRBJ2-3; CDR3nt: TGTGCCAGCAGCCTAACAACCACAGATACGCAGTATTTT; CDR3aa: CASSLTTTDTQYF
v_gene: TRBV5-4; abundance: .; d_gene: TRBD1; j_gene: TRBJ2-7; CDR3nt: TGTGCCAGCAGTTTACAGGGGTTCGAGCAGTACTTC; CDR3aa: CASSLQGFEQYF
v_gene: TRBV19; abundance: .; d_gene: .; j_gene: TRBJ2-1; CDR3nt: TGTGCCAGTAGTATTCAGGGGACGAATGAGCAGTTCTTC; CDR3aa: CASSIQGTNEQFF
v_gene: TRBV11-1; abundance: .; d_gene: TRBD1; j_gene: TRBJ2-1; CDR3nt: TGTGCCAGCAGCCCAGGACAGGGGGCTTTACATGAGCAGTTCTTC; CDR3aa: CASSPGQGALHEQFF
v_gene: TRBV7-9; abundance: .; d_gene: TRBD1; j_gene: TRBJ2-1; CDR3nt: TGTGCCAGCGGAATGGGACAGGGGACCGAGACCGAGCAGTTCTTC; CDR3aa: CASGMGQGTETEQFF
v_gene: TRBV15; abundance: .; d_gene: .; j_gene: TRBJ2-3; CDR3nt: TGTGCCACCAGCAGAGAGGGGAGTACAGATACGCAGTATTTT; CDR3aa: CATSREGSTDTQYF
v_gene: TRBV7-3; abundance: .; d_gene: TRBD2; j_gene: TRBJ2-2; CDR3nt: TGTGCCAGCAGCCCAGCCAGCGGGAGGTTCACCGGGGAGCTGTTTTTT; CDR3aa: CASSPASGRFTGELFF
v_gene: TRBV18; abundance: .; d_gene: .; j_gene: TRBJ2-5; CDR3nt: TGTGCCAGCTCTCCCGACTCCCCCACGTCGGCCCAGTACTTC; CDR3aa: CASSPDSPTSAQYF
v_gene: TRBV4-2; abundance: .; d_gene: .; j_gene: TRBJ2-2; CDR3nt: TGTGCCAGCAGCCAAGGGGGCGGGGCAACGAACACCGGGGAGCTGTTTTTT; CDR3aa: CASSQGGGATNTGELFF
v_gene: TRBV13; abundance: .; d_gene: TRBD2; j_gene: TRBJ2-7; CDR3nt: TGTGCCAGCAGCTTAGGGACTAGCCCCTACGAGCAGTACTTC; CDR3aa: CASSLGTSPYEQYF
v_gene: TRBV4-1; abundance: .; d_gene: .; j_gene: TRBJ2-1; CDR3nt: TGCGCCAGCAGCCAACTAGGCCACTCCTACAATGAGCAGTTCTTC; CDR3aa: CASSQLGHSYNEQFF
v_gene: TRBV19; abundance: .; d_gene: TRBD1; j_gene: TRBJ1-2; CDR3nt: TGTGCCAGTATCGGGACAGACAACTATGGCTACACCTTC; CDR3aa: CASIGTDNYGYTF
v_gene: TRBV5-6; abundance: .; d_gene: TRBD1; j_gene: TRBJ1-2; CDR3nt: TGTGCCAGCAGCTTTCTTCCTCCGGGACAGATCTATGGCTACACCTTC; CDR3aa: CASSFLPPGQIYGYTF
v_gene: TRBV11-1; abundance: .; d_gene: TRBD1; j_gene: TRBJ2-3; CDR3nt: TGTGCCAGCAGCCAACGACAGGGGGCTACATATACGCAGTATTTT; CDR3aa: CASSQRQGATYTQYF
v_gene: TRBV19; abundance: .; d_gene: TRBD2; j_gene: TRBJ2-1; CDR3nt: TGTGCCAGTAGCGAGGGAGGGGTGTATGAGCAGTTCTTC; CDR3aa: CASSEGGVYEQFF
v_gene: TRBV27; abundance: .; d_gene: .; j_gene: TRBJ2-1; CDR3nt: TGTGCCAGCAGTTTTGGTCAGAACAATGAGCAGTTCTTC; CDR3aa: CASSFGQNNEQFF
v_gene: TRBV19; abundance: .; d_gene: .; j_gene: TRBJ2-7; CDR3nt: TGTGCCAGTAGTATAGATTATGGCGGGGGCCTCTCCTACGAGCAGTACTTC; CDR3aa: CASSIDYGGGLSYEQYF
v_gene: TRBV13; abundance: .; d_gene: TRBD2; j_gene: TRBJ2-1; CDR3nt: TGTGCCAGCAGCCCACTCGGACTAGCGACCTCCTACAATGAGCAGTTCTTC; CDR3aa: CASSPLGLATSYNEQFF
v_gene: TRBV29-1; abundance: .; d_gene: TRBD2; j_gene: TRBJ2-1; CDR3nt: TGCAGCGTTTCGGGACTAGCGGCCTCAGAGCAGTTCTTC; CDR3aa: CSVSGLAASEQFF
v_gene: TRBV5-8; abundance: .; d_gene: .; j_gene: TRBJ1-1; CDR3nt: TGTGCCAGCAGCCACGACGTCCGGGAAGCTTTCTTT; CDR3aa: CASSHDVREAFF
v_gene: TRBV19; abundance: .; d_gene: .; j_gene: TRBJ2-6; CDR3nt: TGTGCCAGTAGAGTTGGGGCTCTTGGGGCCAACGTCCTGACTTTC; CDR3aa: CASRVGALGANVLTF
v_gene: TRBV7-6; abundance: .; d_gene: .; j_gene: TRBJ1-6; CDR3nt: TGTGCCAGCAGCCACCCGGGTCAGAATTCACCCCTCCACTTT; CDR3aa: CASSHPGQNSPLHF
v_gene: TRBV19; abundance: .; d_gene: TRBD1; j_gene: TRBJ2-1; CDR3nt: TGTGCCAGTAGTTTGACAGGGGGTCTATACAATGAGCAGTTCTTC; CDR3aa: CASSLTGGLYNEQFF
v_gene: TRBV7-9; abundance: .; d_gene: .; j_gene: TRBJ2-3; CDR3nt: TGTGCCAGCAGCTTAGCGGGGGGAAGCACAGATACGCAGTATTTT; CDR3aa: CASSLAGGSTDTQYF
v_gene: TRBV7-9; abundance: .; d_gene: .; j_gene: TRBJ2-7; CDR3nt: TGTGCCAGCACCAACTCTAGAGGACTAAGGTCCTACGAGCAGTACTTC; CDR3aa: CASTNSRGLRSYEQYF
v_gene: TRBV7-9; abundance: .; d_gene: .; j_gene: TRBJ2-1; CDR3nt: TGTGCCAGCAGCTCGGACCCGTACAATGAGCAGTTCTTC; CDR3aa: CASSSDPYNEQFF
v_gene: TRBV7-8; abundance: .; d_gene: TRBD2; j_gene: TRBJ2-3; CDR3nt: TGTGCCAGCAGCTCCTGGACTAGCGGGAGCACAGATACGCAGTATTTT; CDR3aa: CASSSWTSGSTDTQYF
v_gene: TRBV28; abundance: .; d_gene: TRBD1; j_gene: TRBJ2-7; CDR3nt: TGTGCCAGCAGCTCTCCAGGGGGCCCCTACGAGCAGTACTTC; CDR3aa: CASSSPGGPYEQYF
v_gene: TRBV27; abundance: .; d_gene: .; j_gene: TRBJ2-2; CDR3nt: TGTGCCAGCAGTTCTCCGGTCACCGGGGAGCTGTTTTTT; CDR3aa: CASSSPVTGELFF
v_gene: TRBV19; abundance: .; d_gene: .; j_gene: TRBJ2-5; CDR3nt: TGTGCCAGTTCAGGAGATCGCAGTTCTGAGACCCAGTACTTC; CDR3aa: CASSGDRSSETQYF
v_gene: TRBV4-3; abundance: .; d_gene: .; j_gene: TRBJ2-1; CDR3nt: TGCGCCAGCAGCCAAGTTAACAGCAACTCCTACAATGAGCAGTTCTTC; CDR3aa: CASSQVNSNSYNEQFF
v_gene: TRBV5-6; abundance: .; d_gene: .; j_gene: TRBJ2-1; CDR3nt: TGTGCCAGCAGCTTGGGACAGGTCGATGAGCAGTTCTTC; CDR3aa: CASSLGQVDEQFF
v_gene: TRBV28; abundance: once; d_gene: .; j_gene: TRBJ2-7; CDR3nt: TGTGCCAGCAGCGACGTTGGGGGTAAGGGTGTCGAGCAGTACTTC; CDR3aa: CASSDVGGKGVEQYF
v_gene: TRBV27; abundance: .; d_gene: TRBD2; j_gene: TRBJ2-7; CDR3nt: TGTGCCAGCAGTCTTAGCGGGAGTACGTACGAGCAGTACTTC; CDR3aa: CASSLSGSTYEQYF
v_gene: TRBV28; abundance: .; d_gene: .; j_gene: TRBJ2-1; CDR3nt: TGTGCCAGCAGTTTAGTAGAGGGGCCCGCCAATGAGCAGTTCTTC; CDR3aa: CASSLVEGPANEQFF
v_gene: TRBV19; abundance: .; d_gene: .; j_gene: TRBJ1-4; CDR3nt: TGTGCCAGTAGTATGGTATCAGGGTTTGAAAAACTGTTTTTT; CDR3aa: CASSMVSGFEKLFF
v_gene: TRBV9; abundance: .; d_gene: TRBD2; j_gene: TRBJ2-6; CDR3nt: TGTGCCAGCAGCGTAGATAGCGGGAGGGCAGGACTTGGGGCCAACGTCCTGACTTTC; CDR3aa: CASSVDSGRAGLGANVLTF
v_gene: TRBV6-1; abundance: .; d_gene: .; j_gene: TRBJ2-1; CDR3nt: TGTGCCAGCAGTGAAGAGCAAGGAGCGTATACCTACAATGAGCAGTTCTTC; CDR3aa: CASSEEQGAYTYNEQFF
v_gene: TRBV11-2; abundance: .; d_gene: TRBD1; j_gene: TRBJ1-1; CDR3nt: TGTGCCAGCAGCTTTTCGTCCGGGACAGGGGTCACTGAAGCTTTCTTT; CDR3aa: CASSFSSGTGVTEAFF
v_gene: TRBV27; abundance: .; d_gene: TRBD2; j_gene: TRBJ2-4; CDR3nt: TGTGCCAGCAGTCCTCCGGGACTAGCGGGTACCACCTACTACTTC; CDR3aa: CASSPPGLAGTTYYF
v_gene: TRBV27; abundance: .; d_gene: .; j_gene: TRBJ2-5; CDR3nt: TGTGCCAGCAGTTTATACCAAGAGACCCAGTACTTC; CDR3aa: CASSLYQETQYF
v_gene: TRBV27; abundance: .; d_gene: .; j_gene: TRBJ2-3; CDR3nt: TGTGCCAGCAGTTTATTAGGGGCAGATACGCAGTATTTT; CDR3aa: CASSLLGADTQYF
v_gene: TRBV7-9; abundance: .; d_gene: .; j_gene: TRBJ2-7; CDR3nt: TGTGCCAGCAGCGGCCCCCGGGCAGGCCCTACCTACGAGCAGTACTTC; CDR3aa: CASSGPRAGPTYEQYF
v_gene: TRBV11-2; abundance: .; d_gene: .; j_gene: TRBJ1-2; CDR3nt: TGTGCCAGCAGCTTAGATGTGGGTAACTATGGCTACACCTTC; CDR3aa: CASSLDVGNYGYTF
v_gene: TRBV4-1; abundance: .; d_gene: TRBD2; j_gene: TRBJ2-1; CDR3nt: TGCGCCAGCAGCCTCCCACCTAGCGGGAGTACTGAGCAGTTCTTC; CDR3aa: CASSLPPSGSTEQFF
v_gene: TRBV19; abundance: .; d_gene: .; j_gene: TRBJ2-1; CDR3nt: TGTGCCAGTAGTATAGATGGGGACTACAATGAGCAGTTCTTC; CDR3aa: CASSIDGDYNEQFF